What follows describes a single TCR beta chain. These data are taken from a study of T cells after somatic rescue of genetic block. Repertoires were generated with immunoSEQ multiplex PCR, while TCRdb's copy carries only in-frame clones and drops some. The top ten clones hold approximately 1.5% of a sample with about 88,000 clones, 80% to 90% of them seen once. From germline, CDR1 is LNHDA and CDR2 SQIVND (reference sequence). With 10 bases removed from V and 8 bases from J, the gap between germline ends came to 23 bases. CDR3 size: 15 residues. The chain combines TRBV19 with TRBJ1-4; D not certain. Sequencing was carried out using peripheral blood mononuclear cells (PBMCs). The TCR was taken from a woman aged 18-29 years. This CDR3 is CATGVGPLGGEKLFF. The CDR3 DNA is TGTGCCACCGGGGTCGGACCCCTAGGAGGGGAAAAACTGTTTTTT.